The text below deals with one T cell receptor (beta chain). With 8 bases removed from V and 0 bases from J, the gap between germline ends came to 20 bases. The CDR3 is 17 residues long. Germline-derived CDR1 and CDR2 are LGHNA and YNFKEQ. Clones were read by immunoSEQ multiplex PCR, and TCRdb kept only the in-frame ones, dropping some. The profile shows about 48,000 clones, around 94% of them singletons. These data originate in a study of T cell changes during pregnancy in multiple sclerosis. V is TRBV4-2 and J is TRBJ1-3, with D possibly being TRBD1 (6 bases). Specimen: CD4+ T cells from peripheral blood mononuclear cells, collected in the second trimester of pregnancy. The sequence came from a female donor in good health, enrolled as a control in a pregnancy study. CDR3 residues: CASRMRTALSSGNTIYF. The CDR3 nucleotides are TGTGCCAGCCGGATGCGGACAGCCTTGAGCTCTGGAAACACCATATATTTT.